The present T cell receptor (beta chain) was sequenced within a study of blood T cell repertoires in COVID-19. Study summary: The United States, Italy and Spain provided the acute and convalescent COVID-19 samples.

The age range of participants was 18 to 89 years, with residence in about 25 US areas. Participants' reported clinical history set cohort assignment. Under the authors' procedure: Amplifying reference gene primers gave estimates of nucleated cell counts. Some clones are missing from TCRdb's copy, which holds only in-frame ones; the method was immunoSEQ multiplex PCR. V, J and clone size reflect that table, while D and trimming were determined from the DNA. The table lists a few hundred thousand clones, over 80% of them singletons. Trimming cost V 5 bases and J 2 bases; bases outside gene matches: 2. Per the germline V gene, CDR1 is MNHEY and CDR2 is SMNVEV (reference sequence). The CDR3 is made up of 13 amino acids.

V and J are TRBV27 and TRBJ1-2; TRBD1 agrees at 7 bases. Specimen: PBMCs or T cells enriched from blood (not recorded which). The clonotype originates from a woman aged 45-60 years who had recovered from COVID-19. The CDR3 coding sequence is TGTGCCAGCAGTCAACAGGGGAACTATGGCTACACCTTC. It encodes CASSQQGNYGYTF.